One sample yielded the 27 T cell receptor beta chains listed below, sequenced in a study of shared clonotypes between healthy human individuals. Naive CD8 isolation took CD45RO-negative cells positively selected for CCR7 and excluded terminally differentiated effector memory CD45RA+ cells. Clones were sequenced by immunoSEQ multiplex PCR, and TCRdb holds only the in-frame ones, with some missing. The sample has hundreds of thousands of clones, roughly 95% seen once; the top ten hold approximately 0.12%. The sample taken for sequencing was naive CD8+ T cells sorted from blood. The receptors stem from a young woman in good health.

This clone was recorded once. This CDR3 is also generated by other DNA sequences in the sample. The V gene is TRBV28, the J gene TRBJ2-7, with a weak D call TRBD2 (6 bases). The V end was cut by 3 bases, the J end by 3 bases, with 9 bases between. The CDR3 loop spans 13 amino acids. CDR1 is MDHEN, CDR2 SYDVKM, per germline. In nucleotides, the CDR3 is TGTGCCAGCAGTTTGCGGGGTGACTACGAGCAGTACTTC. As protein: CASSLRGDYEQYF.

J is TRBJ2-1 and V is TRBV15; TRBD1 might be the D (5 bases). CDR1 is LNHNV and CDR2 is YYDKDF in the germline V gene (reference sequence). V was cut by 0 bases and J by 1 base, with 10 bases left in between. This CDR3 contains 16 residues. The CDR3 loop reads CATSRDMGQSYNEQFF. The CDR3 DNA follows: TGTGCCACCAGCAGAGATATGGGGCAGTCCTACAATGAGCAGTTCTTC.

This chain links TRBV7-8 with TRBJ2-4; 16 bases align to TRBD2. V lost 4 bases, J lost 5 bases, and 8 bases stayed unmatched. CDR3 length equals 18 residues. The germline CDR1 and CDR2 sequences are SGHVS and FQNEAQ. This CDR3 is CASSSSGTSGRGENIQYF. CDR3 nucleotide sequence: TGTGCCAGCAGCTCCTCCGGGACTAGCGGGAGGGGCGAAAACATTCAGTACTTC.

The sample holds one count of this clone. J is TRBJ2-3 and V is TRBV29-1, with a possible D match to TRBD1 (6 bases). The CDR3 contains 15 residues. V lost 6 bases and J 4 bases, leaving 20 bases between the germline ends. Germline CDR1 and CDR2: SQVTM and ANQGSEA. The CDR3 DNA reads as TGCAGCGTCTATAGCATCCCCACAGGGTCAGATACGCAGTATTTT. This translates into CSVYSIPTGSDTQYF.

The chain couples TRBV28 to TRBJ2-5; perhaps TRBD1 as D (6 bases). The end of the DNA is better explained by TRBJ2-7, so the J call may be wrong. Germline lookup yields CDR1 MDHEN and CDR2 SYDVKM. The CDR3 is made up of 16 amino acids. This chain's CDR3 is CASSDDRSNDYYEQYF. CDR3 nucleotides: TGTGCCAGCAGTGACGACAGGAGCAACGACTACTACGAGCAGTACTTC.

The CDR3 loop is CASSQVYPPGIGNTIYF. DNA for the CDR3: TGTGCCAGCAGCCAAGTTTATCCCCCGGGGATCGGAAACACCATATATTTT. The chain uses TRBV4-2 and TRBJ1-3; no firm D call. The CDR3 length is 17 residues. Germline values: CDR1 LGHNA, CDR2 YNFKEQ. The V end lost 1 base, the J end lost 4 bases, and 17 bases lay between the germline ends.

With regard to this clone: The junction differs from germline at one of its ends, possibly a read error. The gene calls are TRBV6-5 and TRBJ2-1; 7 nucleotides agree with TRBD1. The CDR3 has 15 amino acids. From germline, CDR1 is MNHEY and CDR2 SVGAGI. The CDR3 is CASSPSRTGWDEQFF. CDR3 DNA sequence: TGTGCTAGCAGTCCCTCCCGGACAGGATGGGATGAGCAGTTCTTC.

The chain combines TRBV14 with TRBJ2-7; 10 bases are a match to TRBD1. The CDR3 has 16 residues. Per the germline V gene, CDR1 is SGHDN and CDR2 is FVKESK. V dropped 0 bases and J dropped 3; count of bases not matched to a gene: 5. The CDR3 region has the DNA TGTGCCAGCAGCCAAGAGTCCGGGACAGGGGACTACGAGCAGTACTTC. Its translation is CASSQESGTGDYEQYF.

This clone was detected once. This chain links TRBV29-1 with TRBJ2-1; TRBD2 agrees at 9 bases. The V gene end was trimmed by 5 bases and the J gene end by 6 bases; junction bases not matched to a gene: 11. Germline V CDR1 and CDR2: SQVTM, ANQGSEA. This CDR3 is built from 15 residues. The CDR3 loop is CSVSGGRVPSNEQFF. In DNA form, the CDR3 reads TGCAGCGTTAGCGGGGGGCGAGTCCCGAGCAATGAGCAGTTCTTC.

This clone was observed a handful of times. The rearrangement joins TRBV4-1 to TRBJ2-7, with no clear D. The CDR3 spans 14 residues. V dropped 4 bases and J dropped 1 base, with 11 bases sitting between them. The germline V gene has CDR1 MGHRA and CDR2 YSYEKL. The CDR3 loop reads CASSPEELSYEQYF. Written as DNA, the CDR3 is TGCGCCAGCAGCCCAGAGGAGTTATCCTACGAGCAGTACTTC.

This rearrangement joins TRBV28 to TRBJ2-7; possibly TRBD2 for D (5 bases). This CDR3 is 13 amino acids long. Trimming stripped 7 bases from V and 0 bases from J, with 10 bases between. The germline V gene encodes CDR1 MDHEN and CDR2 SYDVKM. The DNA for the CDR3 is TGTGCCAGCACGCAGGACTTCTCCTACGAGCAGTACTTC. This codes for CASTQDFSYEQYF.

The chain carries TRBV6-1 and TRBJ2-7; D gene unclear. The CDR3 contains 14 residues. Germline V gene lookup returns CDR1 MNHNS and CDR2 SASEGT. Between the trimmed V and J ends, which lost 1 base and 4 bases, there was a span of 11 bases. CDR3 protein: CASSEVGNIYEQYF. CDR3 DNA sequence: TGTGCCAGCAGTGAAGTGGGTAACATTTACGAGCAGTACTTC.

V is TRBV28 and J is TRBJ2-1, with 9 nucleotides matching TRBD1. CDR1 and CDR2 from the germline V gene are MDHEN and SYDVKM. V trimming: 7 bases; J trimming: 7 bases; junction bases outside the gene matches: 11. The CDR3 is made up of 15 amino acids. This chain's CDR3 is CASTDMDRGGNEQFF. CDR3 bases: TGTGCCAGCACCGATATGGACAGGGGCGGGAATGAGCAGTTCTTC.

In nucleotides, the CDR3 is TGTGCCAGCAGTGAGTTTACAGGGGATAACACTGAAGCTTTCTTT. Protein product: CASSEFTGDNTEAFF. This chain uses TRBV6-1 with TRBJ1-1; 7 positions agree with TRBD1. With 3 bases clipped from V and 2 bases from J, the junction kept 6 bases outside the gene matches. This CDR3 has 15 residues. Looked up from germline, CDR1 is MNHNS and CDR2 is SASEGT.

The J gene is TRBJ1-4, the V gene TRBV6-5; TRBD1 aligns across 10 bases. The CDR3 loop spans 15 amino acids. CDR1 is MNHEY and CDR2 is SVGAGI in the germline V gene. The V gene end was trimmed by 2 bases and the J gene end by 7 bases; junction bases not matched to a gene: 4. CDR3 in amino acids: CASSYTGTGAEKLFF. DNA for the CDR3: TGTGCCAGCAGTTACACCGGGACAGGGGCTGAAAAACTGTTTTTT.

The CDR3 reads CASSFTPYASEASYNEQFF. The CDR3 region has the DNA TGTGCCAGCAGCTTCACGCCCTACGCCTCCGAAGCGTCCTACAATGAGCAGTTCTTC. The chain employs TRBV11-2 and TRBJ2-1; no clear D. Deletions cut 3 bases from V and 1 base from J, with 22 bases between. The CDR3 sequence is 19 residues long. CDR1 SGHAT and CDR2 FQNNGV come from the germline V gene.

V is TRBV6-1 and J is TRBJ2-3; D might be TRBD1 (5 bases). V shed 2 bases and J shed 3 bases, with 12 bases lying between them. CDR1 MNHNS and CDR2 SASEGT come from the germline V gene. There are 15 residues in the CDR3. Written as DNA, the CDR3 is TGTGCCAGCAGTGAATTAACCCCAGGGACAGATACGCAGTATTTT. Translating gives CASSELTPGTDTQYF.

The chain carries TRBV15 and TRBJ2-7, with D possibly matching TRBD2 (6 bases). Trimming stripped 4 bases from V and 3 bases from J, with 13 bases between. The length of the CDR3 is 14 residues. Looked up from germline, CDR1 is LNHNV and CDR2 is YYDKDF (reference sequence). Here the CDR3 DNA reads TGTGCCACCAGCACTGGCGGGATGGACTACGAGCAGTACTTC. Protein product: CATSTGGMDYEQYF.

V gene TRBV2 combines with J gene TRBJ2-3; 12 nucleotides align to TRBD2. After removal of 4 bases from V and 2 bases from J, the junction contained 7 bases not matched to a gene. The CDR3 runs to 17 residues. The V gene's germline CDR1 is SNHLY and CDR2 FYNNEI. In DNA form, the CDR3 reads TGTGCCAGCAGTGTGACGGGACTAGCGGGCAACACAGATACGCAGTATTTT. This gives the protein CASSVTGLAGNTDTQYF.

This rearrangement joins TRBV5-4 to TRBJ1-1; unclear D gene. This CDR3 spans 14 amino acids. V dropped 4 bases and J dropped 0 bases, with 10 bases sitting between them. CDR1 SGHNT and CDR2 YYREEE come from the germline V gene (reference sequence). The CDR3: CASSVGPMNTEAFF. In DNA form, the CDR3 reads TGTGCCAGCAGCGTAGGACCGATGAACACTGAAGCTTTCTTT.

V and J are TRBV5-4 and TRBJ2-2, with D maybe TRBD1 (6 bases). Germline loops: CDR1 SGHNT, CDR2 YYREEE (reference sequence). The CDR3 has 15 residues. V gave up 1 base and J gave up 7 bases, with 14 bases separating them. CDR3 sequence (DNA): TGTGCCAGCAGCTTGCGGGACACCCCCTTCGGGGAGCTGTTTTTT. Translation gives CASSLRDTPFGELFF.

The V gene is TRBV6-1, the J gene TRBJ2-7; 7 nucleotides match TRBD2. This CDR3 comprises 16 residues. J was trimmed by 0 bases and V by 2 bases; bases with no gene match: 7. Germline CDR1 and CDR2: MNHNS and SASEGT. As DNA, the CDR3 is TGTGCCAGCAGTGAACCTGCGGGCGGGAGCTCCTACGAGCAGTACTTC. Translating it yields CASSEPAGGSSYEQYF.

This clone was picked up a small number of times. V is TRBV27 and J is TRBJ2-1, with a tentative D call TRBD1 (5 bases). There are 12 residues in the CDR3. Trimming removed 3 bases from V and 8 bases from J, with 8 bases in between. Germline CDR1 MNHEY, CDR2 SMNVEV (reference sequence). The CDR3 loop reads CASSFLGDEQFF. The DNA of the CDR3 is TGTGCCAGCAGTTTCTTAGGGGATGAGCAGTTCTTC.

This clone was seen just once. The chain couples TRBV27 to TRBJ1-5, with 10 bases identical to TRBD1. The length of the CDR3 is 15 residues. Germline lookup yields CDR1 MNHEY and CDR2 SMNVEV (reference sequence). With 5 bases clipped from V and 4 bases from J, the junction kept 5 bases outside the gene matches. The CDR3 loop reads CASSPRTGGNQPQHF. CDR3 bases: TGTGCCAGCAGTCCAAGGACAGGGGGGAATCAGCCCCAGCATTTT.

This sequence joins TRBV28 and TRBJ1-2; D is perhaps TRBD1 (5 bases). V lost 6 bases, J lost 5 bases, and 10 bases lay in between. Per the germline V gene, CDR1 is MDHEN and CDR2 is SYDVKM. The CDR3 sequence is 12 residues long. The CDR3 here is CASSLGAYGYTF. DNA for the CDR3: TGTGCCAGCAGCCTAGGGGCGTATGGCTACACCTTC.

V gene TRBV5-6 combines with J gene TRBJ2-7; 8 nucleotides line up with TRBD2. J lost 3 bases, V lost 4 bases, and 9 bases had no gene match. The CDR3 length is 15 residues. Germline V gene sequence: CDR1 SGHDT, CDR2 YYEEEE. The CDR3 DNA is TGTGCCAGCAGCCGCCTGGCTAGCGGGTACTACGAGCAGTACTTC. This codes for CASSRLASGYYEQYF. The whole variable domain, remainder taken from reference TRBV5-6 and TRBJ2-7, is DAGVTQSPTHLIKTRGQQVTLRCSPKSGHDTVSWYQQALGQGPQFIFQYYEEEERQRGNFPDRFSGHQFPNYSSELNVNALLLGDSALYLCASSRLASGYYEQYFGPGTRLTVT.

The chain combines TRBV9 with TRBJ1-4, with a possible D match to TRBD1 (6 bases). Per germline, CDR1 SGDLS and CDR2 YYNGEE. CDR3 length: 16 amino acids. V dropped 1 base and J dropped 2 bases, with 12 bases sitting between them. CDR3 protein: CASSVSLGATNEKLFF. In nucleotides, the CDR3 is TGTGCCAGCAGCGTATCGCTGGGGGCTACTAATGAAAAACTGTTTTTT.